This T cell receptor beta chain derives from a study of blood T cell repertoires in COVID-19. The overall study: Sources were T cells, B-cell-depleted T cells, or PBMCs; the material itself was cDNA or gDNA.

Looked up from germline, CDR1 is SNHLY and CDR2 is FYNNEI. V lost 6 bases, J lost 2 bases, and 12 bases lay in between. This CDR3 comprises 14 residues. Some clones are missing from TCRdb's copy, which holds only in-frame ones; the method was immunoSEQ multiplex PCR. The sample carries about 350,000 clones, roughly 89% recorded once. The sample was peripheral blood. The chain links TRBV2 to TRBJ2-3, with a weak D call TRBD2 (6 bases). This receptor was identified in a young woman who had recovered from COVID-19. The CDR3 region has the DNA TGTGCCAGCAGGGCGGGACTCCTCACAGATACGCAGTATTTT. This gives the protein CASRAGLLTDTQYF.